The T cell receptor beta chain described here comes from a study of blood T cells in healthy people across ages. The study's findings and limits: Diversity of TCR beta per million T cells declined in a roughly linear way with age. There was no known CMV status for donors, so expanded clonotype changes were possibly confounded.

This clonotype was counted between two and nine times. Antigen unknown. A J-beta primer mix and a sample-barcoded 5' primer were used in a second PCR of about 7 to 12 cycles. TCRdb re-called the 5' RACE reads through MiXCR, storing one row per CDR3 protein. Found here are 1.5 million or so distinct CDR3 sequences, roughly 43% of them singletons; the top ten hold just over 4%. CDR1 and CDR2 (germline): LGHNA, YSLEER. V was shortened by 3 bases and J by 7 bases, with 19 bases between the two germline ends. The CDR3 contains 17 residues. This chain connects TRBV4-3 to TRBJ1-6, with D hard to call. The source is a woman in her late teens or twenties in good health. The sequenced sample was blood. The CDR3 DNA follows: TGCGCCAGCAGCCATTGGAGGGTCGCCTCTCGAAATTCACCCCTCCACTTT. This gives the protein CASSHWRVASRNSPLHF.